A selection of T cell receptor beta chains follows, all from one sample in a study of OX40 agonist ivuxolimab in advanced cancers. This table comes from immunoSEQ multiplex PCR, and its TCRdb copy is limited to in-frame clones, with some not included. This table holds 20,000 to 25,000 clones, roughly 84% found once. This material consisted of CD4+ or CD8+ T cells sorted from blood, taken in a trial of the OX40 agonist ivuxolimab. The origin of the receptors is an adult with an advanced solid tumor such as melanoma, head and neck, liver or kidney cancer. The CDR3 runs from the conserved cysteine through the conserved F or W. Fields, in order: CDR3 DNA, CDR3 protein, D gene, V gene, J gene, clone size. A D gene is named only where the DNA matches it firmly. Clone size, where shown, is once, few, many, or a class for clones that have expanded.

TGTGCCAGCAGCTCACAGGGGACGGGGAATGAAAAACTGTTTTTT	CASSSQGTGNEKLFF	TRBD1	TRBV7-2	TRBJ1-4	NA
TGCGCCAGCAGCTTGCGAGGGGAACTTCAGTACTTC	CASSLRGELQYF	NA	TRBV5-1	TRBJ2-4	NA
TGTGCCAGCAGCACAACCTCTTTCGGGACAGGGGCAGATACGCAGTATTTT	CASSTTSFGTGADTQYF	TRBD1	TRBV27	TRBJ2-3	NA
TGCGCCAGCAGCTTGGATTCCGCTCGGGAGCAGTACTTC	CASSLDSAREQYF	NA	TRBV5-1	TRBJ2-7	NA
TGTGCCAGCAGCTTAGGAACTAGCTGGCAAGAGACCCAGTACTTC	CASSLGTSWQETQYF	NA	TRBV7-6	TRBJ2-5	NA
TGTGCCAGTAGTATACAAAGCAGAGGTGGCTACACCTTC	CASSIQSRGGYTF	NA	TRBV19	TRBJ1-2	NA
TGTGCCAGCAGTTTATTACTAAGCGGGACCCTCTACGAGCAGTACTTC	CASSLLLSGTLYEQYF	TRBD2	TRBV27	TRBJ2-7	NA
TGTGCCAGTAGTATAACGGGAGGGGGCGCCACAGATACGCAGTATTTT	CASSITGGGATDTQYF	NA	TRBV19	TRBJ2-3	once
TGTGCCAGCAGCTTAGAGCCGCCTCCCCGGGTAGGGCAGCCCCAGCATTTT	CASSLEPPPRVGQPQHF	NA	TRBV11-3	TRBJ1-5	NA
TGTGCCAGCAGCTTGACAGGGGGCAGATCACCCCTCCACTTT	CASSLTGGRSPLHF	TRBD1	TRBV11-2	TRBJ1-6	NA
TGCGCCAGCAGCCAAGAATCAGGGTTGGAGACCCAGTACTTC	CASSQESGLETQYF	NA	TRBV4-3	TRBJ2-5	NA
TGTGCCAGCAGCTCCCCAGAGACGAACACTGAAGCTTTCTTT	CASSSPETNTEAFF	NA	TRBV5-4	TRBJ1-1	NA
TGCAGCGTTGAAGATTCCGGGGGCCTGTCCAAAAACATTCAGTACTTC	CSVEDSGGLSKNIQYF	NA	TRBV29-1	TRBJ2-4	NA
TGTGCCAGCAGTCCTCCGGGGTTGGGGATCGGCTACACCTTC	CASSPPGLGIGYTF	NA	TRBV6-5	TRBJ1-2	NA
TGTGCCAGCAGCTTAGACTACGAGCAGTACTTC	CASSLDYEQYF	NA	TRBV11-2	TRBJ2-7	NA
TGTGCCAGCTCACCTGCTAGCGGGAAGGGACGCGAGCAGTACTTC	CASSPASGKGREQYF	TRBD2	TRBV18	TRBJ2-7	NA
TGCGCCAGCAGGGCCGGGACAATAGCTTTCTTT	CASRAGTIAFF	NA	TRBV5-1	TRBJ1-1	few
TGTGCCAGCAGTGGGGGCCTGCAAGGGCTACCTCTGTCGAACACTGAAGCTTTCTTT	CASSGGLQGLPLSNTEAFF	NA	TRBV27	TRBJ1-1	NA
TGTGCCAGTACCTCGACATTCGGGTCCTACGAGCAGTACTTC	CASTSTFGSYEQYF	NA	TRBV6-5	TRBJ2-7	NA
TGTGCCAGCAGCGTAACAGGGATAGGCACTGAAGCTTTCTTT	CASSVTGIGTEAFF	NA	TRBV7-2	TRBJ1-1	few
TGCGCCAGCAGCCAGGGGACAGGGGAAATTGAAGCTTTCTTT	CASSQGTGEIEAFF	TRBD1	TRBV4-3	TRBJ1-1	NA
TGTGCCAGCTCACCCCAACAGAGAGCCTTTGGCGAAGCTTTCTTT	CASSPQQRAFGEAFF	NA	TRBV18	TRBJ1-1	NA